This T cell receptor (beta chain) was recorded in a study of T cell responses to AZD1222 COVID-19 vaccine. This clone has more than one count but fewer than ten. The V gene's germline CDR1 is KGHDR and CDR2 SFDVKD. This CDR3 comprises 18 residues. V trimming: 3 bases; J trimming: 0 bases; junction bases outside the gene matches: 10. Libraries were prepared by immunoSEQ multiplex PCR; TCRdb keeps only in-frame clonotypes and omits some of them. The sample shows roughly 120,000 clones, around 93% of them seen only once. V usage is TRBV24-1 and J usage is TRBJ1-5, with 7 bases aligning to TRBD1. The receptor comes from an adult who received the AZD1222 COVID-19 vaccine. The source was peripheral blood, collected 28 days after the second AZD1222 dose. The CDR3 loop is CATSDGGTATYSNQPQHF. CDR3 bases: TGTGCCACCAGTGATGGGGGGACAGCCACTTATAGCAATCAGCCCCAGCATTTT.